The 19 T cell receptor beta chains in this list originate from one sample, sequenced in a study of T cells after yellow fever vaccination. MiXCR was run by TCRdb on the 5' RACE reads, yielding one entry per CDR3 protein. The table records just over 300,000 distinct CDR3 sequences, around 3.6% of them present only once. The material sequenced was PBMCs, taken on the day of the yellow fever booster vaccination. All receptors come from a young man who received the YFV17D yellow fever vaccine.

V and J are TRBV2 and TRBJ2-4; 8 bases match TRBD2. The germline V gene has CDR1 SNHLY and CDR2 FYNNEI. The junction had 10 bases not matched to a gene; V was cut back by 6 bases and J by 3 bases. The CDR3 extends over 16 amino acids. CDR3: CASSPGLAGVKNIQYF. CDR3 coding DNA: TGTGCCAGCAGCCCCGGACTAGCTGGAGTCAAAAACATTCAGTACTTC.

This clonotype was observed a few times. The chain uses TRBV10-3 and TRBJ1-5; perhaps TRBD1 as D (6 bases). Germline V gives CDR1 ENHRY, CDR2 SYGVKD. The CDR3 length is 15 residues. V was shortened by 3 bases and J by 4 bases, with 13 bases between the two germline ends. The CDR3 region is CAISDRDIANQPQHF. The CDR3 bases are TGTGCCATCAGTGACCGGGACATAGCAAATCAGCCCCAGCATTTT.

This clonotype occurred many times. V and J are TRBV20-1 and TRBJ2-3; D may be TRBD2 (6 bases). Germline CDR1 DFQATT, CDR2 SNEGSKA (reference sequence). The CDR3 runs 12 residues. V lost 8 bases and J lost 0, with 9 bases in between. DNA of the CDR3: TGCAGTAGGACTATAAGCACAGATACGCAGTATTTT. This codes for CSRTISTDTQYF.

This clonotype was observed many times. The V call is TRBV5-1, the J call TRBJ2-5; maybe TRBD1 (6 bases). The germline CDR1 and CDR2 sequences are SGHRS and YFSETQ. Trimming left V 4 bases short and J 6 bases short, with 19 bases between. This CDR3 has 15 residues. The CDR3 reads CASSPSGAEAQTQYF. The CDR3 DNA reads TGCGCCAGCAGCCCCTCAGGGGCTGAGGCGCAGACCCAGTACTTC.

The chain links TRBV5-6 to TRBJ1-2; D is ambiguous. The V end was cut by 0 bases, the J end by 3 bases, with 6 bases between. CDR1 is SGHDT, CDR2 YYEEEE, per germline. The CDR3 totals 13 residues. The CDR3 protein is CASSLGVDYGYTF. The CDR3 region has the DNA TGTGCCAGCAGCTTGGGGGTGGACTATGGCTACACCTTC.

This clonotype has only a few counts. This chain joins TRBV2 and TRBJ2-2, with no clear D. CDR1 and CDR2 from the germline V gene are SNHLY and FYNNEI. The CDR3 consists of 11 residues. V lost 4 bases to trimming and J lost 7 bases, with 4 bases between them. CDR3 in amino acids: CASSGVGELFF. The CDR3 coding sequence is TGTGCCAGCAGTGGGGTCGGGGAGCTGTTTTTT.

This clonotype was counted a few times. The chain uses TRBV5-1 and TRBJ2-7; D ambiguous. The germline gives CDR1 SGHRS, CDR2 YFSETQ. Deletions cut 1 base from V and 5 bases from J, with 7 bases between. CDR3 length: 12 amino acids. The CDR3 sequence: CASSLFGDEQYF. CDR3 nucleotides: TGCGCCAGCAGCTTGTTTGGGGACGAGCAGTACTTC.

The rearrangement joins TRBV4-2 to TRBJ1-1, with D unresolved. Germline CDR1 reads LGHNA; CDR2 reads YNFKEQ. There are 14 residues in the CDR3. The V gene lost 3 bases and the J gene lost 6 bases, with 14 bases spanning the gap. The CDR3 here is CASSHLASLPEAFF. The DNA for the CDR3 is TGTGCCAGCAGCCACCTTGCATCGCTCCCTGAAGCTTTCTTT.

This clonotype was recorded a few times. This chain joins TRBV5-1 and TRBJ1-5, with 10 bases that match TRBD1. The CDR3 covers 16 residues. V trimming: 5 bases; J trimming: 2 bases; junction bases outside the gene matches: 7. The germline gives CDR1 SGHRS, CDR2 YFSETQ. The CDR3 coding sequence is TGCGCCAGCAGAATAGGGACAGGGGATGGCAATCAGCCCCAGCATTTT. Translation gives CASRIGTGDGNQPQHF.

This clonotype was detected many times. This chain uses TRBV12-3 or TRBV12-4 with TRBJ1-2; D is ambiguous. The V end lost 5 bases, the J end lost 4 bases, and 8 bases lay between the germline ends. The CDR3 is made up of 12 amino acids. In DNA form, the CDR3 reads TGTGCCAGCAGTCTAGAACTCTATGGCTACACCTTC. Its translation: CASSLELYGYTF.

V and J are TRBV7-2 and TRBJ2-7, with D perhaps matching TRBD1 or TRBD2 (7 bases each). The CDR3 totals 15 residues. Germline CDR1 is SGHTA and CDR2 is FQGNSA. Trimming shortened V by 5 bases and J by 3 bases, and 17 bases separated the two germline ends. DNA of the CDR3: TGTGCCAGCAGCCCAGGGGGGGGACAGAACTACGAGCAGTACTTC. Its translation is CASSPGGGQNYEQYF.

This clonotype has only a few counts. This rearrangement joins TRBV5-1 to TRBJ1-4; D remains ambiguous. Trimming shortened V by 4 bases and J by 0 bases, and 4 bases separated the two germline ends. The CDR3 loop spans 13 amino acids. Germline assignment: CDR1 SGHRS and CDR2 YFSETQ. The CDR3 coding sequence is TGCGCCAGCAGCATAGCAACTAATGAAAAACTGTTTTTT. Translation: CASSIATNEKLFF. The variable domain in full, completed from reference TRBV5-1 and TRBJ1-4, reads KAGVTQTPRYLIKTRGQQVTLSCSPISGHRSVSWYQQTPGQGLQFLFEYFSETQRNKGNFPGRFSGRQFSNSRSEMNVSTLELGDSALYLCASSIATNEKLFFGSGTQLSVL.

This clonotype was seen at least ten times. CDR3 nucleotide sequence: TGCGCCAGCAGCTTGAAGGGGGATTTCAGCGAAAAACTGTTTTTT. This encodes CASSLKGDFSEKLFF. The gene calls are TRBV5-1 and TRBJ1-4, with D possibly matching TRBD1 (6 bases). Germline CDR1 is SGHRS and CDR2 is YFSETQ. This CDR3 is built from 15 residues. V dropped 1 base and J dropped 8 bases, with 15 bases sitting between them.

This clonotype showed up many times. This chain connects TRBV12-3 or TRBV12-4 to TRBJ2-2; D possibly corresponds to TRBD2 (6 bases). The CDR3 runs to 15 residues. V was shortened by 5 bases and J by 5 bases, with 15 bases between the two germline ends. CDR3 sequence: CASSPFRGGTGELFF. CDR3 nucleotides: TGTGCCAGCAGTCCTTTTCGGGGAGGTACCGGGGAGCTGTTTTTT.

This clonotype was observed at least ten times. This chain links TRBV29-1 with TRBJ2-7; 9 nucleotides align to TRBD2. This CDR3 contains 12 residues. The junction had 2 bases not matched to a gene; V was cut back by 3 bases and J by 5 bases. Germline CDR1 SQVTM, CDR2 ANQGSEA. In nucleotides, the CDR3 is TGCAGCGTTGAGCGGGGGGGGAACGAGCAGTACTTC. This gives the protein CSVERGGNEQYF.

This chain joins TRBV5-4 and TRBJ2-5; 12 bases line up with TRBD2. The junction had 8 bases not matched to a gene; V was cut back by 3 bases and J by 5 bases. Germline CDR1 is SGHNT and CDR2 is YYREEE (reference sequence). CDR3 size: 16 residues. CDR3 in DNA: TGTGCCAGCAGCTCGAGGGGACTAGCGGGTTACGAGACCCAGTACTTC. Protein product: CASSSRGLAGYETQYF. Combining the CDR3 with reference TRBV5-4 and TRBJ2-5 gives the whole variable domain ETGVTQSPTHLIKTRGQQVTLRCSSQSGHNTVSWYQQALGQGPQFIFQYYREEENGRGNFPPRFSGLQFPNYSSELNVNALELDDSALYLCASSSRGLAGYETQYFGPGTRLLVL.

This clonotype was counted at least ten times. This chain joins TRBV5-4 and TRBJ2-3, with 7 bases aligning to TRBD1. Germline V CDR1 and CDR2: SGHNT, YYREEE (reference sequence). This CDR3 spans 15 amino acids. V was clipped by 4 bases and J by 0 bases; unmatched bases: 5. The DNA for the CDR3 is TGTGCCAGCAGCGCCTCACAGGGGAGCACAGATACGCAGTATTTT. This gives the protein CASSASQGSTDTQYF.

In its sample, this clonotype was seen many times. The chain carries TRBV4-1 and TRBJ2-2; the D gene is possibly TRBD1 (6 bases). The CDR3 runs 15 residues. V gave up 4 bases and J gave up 4 bases, with 13 bases separating them. The germline gives CDR1 MGHRA, CDR2 YSYEKL. The CDR3 DNA follows: TGCGCCAGCAGCCTGGCCGTACAGGGCACCGGGGAGCTGTTTTTT. It is translated as CASSLAVQGTGELFF.

This clonotype has just a few counts. The chain uses TRBV2 and TRBJ2-1, with 9 bases fitting TRBD2. After removal of 7 bases from V and 6 bases from J, the junction contained 7 bases not matched to a gene. CDR1 is SNHLY, CDR2 FYNNEI, per germline. CDR3 length equals 14 residues. The DNA for the CDR3 is TGTGCCAGCAATCTAGCGGGGACGGGCAATGAGCAGTTCTTC. Encoded protein: CASNLAGTGNEQFF.